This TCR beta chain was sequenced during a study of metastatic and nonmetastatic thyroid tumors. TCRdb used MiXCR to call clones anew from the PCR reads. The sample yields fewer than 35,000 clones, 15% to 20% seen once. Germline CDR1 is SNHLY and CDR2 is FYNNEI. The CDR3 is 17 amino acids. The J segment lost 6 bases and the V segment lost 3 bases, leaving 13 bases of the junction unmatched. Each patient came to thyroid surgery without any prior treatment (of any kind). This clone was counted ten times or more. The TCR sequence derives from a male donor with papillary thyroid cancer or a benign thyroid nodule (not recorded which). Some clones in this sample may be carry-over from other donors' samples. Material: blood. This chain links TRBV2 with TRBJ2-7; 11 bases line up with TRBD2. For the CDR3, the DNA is TGTGCCAGCAGTGACCTTAGCGGGAGGGCCAGTTTGGGCGAGCAGTACTTC. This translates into CASSDLSGRASLGEQYF.